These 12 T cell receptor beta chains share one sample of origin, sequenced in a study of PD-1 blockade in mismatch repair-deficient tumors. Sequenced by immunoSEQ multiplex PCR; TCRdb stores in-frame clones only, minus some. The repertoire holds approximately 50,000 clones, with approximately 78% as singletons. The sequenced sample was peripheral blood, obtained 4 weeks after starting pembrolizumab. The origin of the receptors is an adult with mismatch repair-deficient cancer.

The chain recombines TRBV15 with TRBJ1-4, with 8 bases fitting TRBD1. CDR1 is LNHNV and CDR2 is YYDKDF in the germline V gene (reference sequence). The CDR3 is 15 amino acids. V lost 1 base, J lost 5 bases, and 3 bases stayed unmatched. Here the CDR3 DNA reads TGTGCCACCAGCAGAGCCCAGGGGGCGAATGAAAAACTGTTTTTT. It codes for CATSRAQGANEKLFF.

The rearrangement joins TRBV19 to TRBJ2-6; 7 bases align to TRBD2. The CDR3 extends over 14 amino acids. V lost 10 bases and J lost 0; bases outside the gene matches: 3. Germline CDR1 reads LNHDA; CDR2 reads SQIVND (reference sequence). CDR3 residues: CATGLNSGANVLTF. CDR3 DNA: TGTGCCACGGGACTAAACTCTGGGGCCAACGTCCTGACTTTC.

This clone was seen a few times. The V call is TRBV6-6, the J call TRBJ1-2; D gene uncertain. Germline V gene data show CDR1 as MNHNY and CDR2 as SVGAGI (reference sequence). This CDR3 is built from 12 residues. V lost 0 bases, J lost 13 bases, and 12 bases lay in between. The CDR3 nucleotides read TGTGCCAGCAGTTACTCCAAGCATGGTAGCACCTTC. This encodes CASSYSKHGSTF.

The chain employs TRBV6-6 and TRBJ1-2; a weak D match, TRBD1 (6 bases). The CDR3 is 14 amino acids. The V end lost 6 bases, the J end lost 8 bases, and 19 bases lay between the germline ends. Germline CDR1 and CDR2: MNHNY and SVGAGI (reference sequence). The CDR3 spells CASSNLQGPRGYTF. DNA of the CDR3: TGTGCCAGCAGCAACCTACAGGGACCCAGGGGCTACACCTTC.

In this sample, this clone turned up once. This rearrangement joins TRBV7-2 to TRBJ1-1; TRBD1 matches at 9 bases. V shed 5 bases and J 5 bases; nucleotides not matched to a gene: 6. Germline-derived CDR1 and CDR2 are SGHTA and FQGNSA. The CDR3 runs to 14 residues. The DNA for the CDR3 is TGTGCCAGCAGCCAGACAGGGGGTAGGACTGAAGCTTTCTTT. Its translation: CASSQTGGRTEAFF.

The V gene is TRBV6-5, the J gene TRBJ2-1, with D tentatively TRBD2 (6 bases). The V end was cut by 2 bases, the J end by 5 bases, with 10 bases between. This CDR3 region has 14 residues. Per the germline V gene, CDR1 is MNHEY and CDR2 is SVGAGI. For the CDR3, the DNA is TGTGCCAGCAGTTACCCGGGACTGAACAATGAGCAGTTCTTC. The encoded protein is CASSYPGLNNEQFF.

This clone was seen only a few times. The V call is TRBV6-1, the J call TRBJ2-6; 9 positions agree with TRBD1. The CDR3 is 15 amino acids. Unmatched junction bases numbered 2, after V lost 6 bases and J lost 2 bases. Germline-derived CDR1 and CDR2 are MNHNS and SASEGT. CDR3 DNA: TGTGCCAGCAGGGACAGGGGAACTGGGGCCAACGTCCTGACTTTC. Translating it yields CASRDRGTGANVLTF.

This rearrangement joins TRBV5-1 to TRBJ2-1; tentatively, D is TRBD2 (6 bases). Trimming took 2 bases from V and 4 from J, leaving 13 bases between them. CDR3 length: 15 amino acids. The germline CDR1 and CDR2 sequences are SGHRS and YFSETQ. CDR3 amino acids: CASSFREPEYNEQFF. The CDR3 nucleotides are TGCGCCAGCAGCTTCCGGGAGCCAGAGTACAATGAGCAGTTCTTC.

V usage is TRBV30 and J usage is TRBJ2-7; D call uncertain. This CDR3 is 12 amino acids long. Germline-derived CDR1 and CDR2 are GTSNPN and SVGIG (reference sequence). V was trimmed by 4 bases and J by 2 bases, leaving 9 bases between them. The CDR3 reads CAWNSGAYEQYF. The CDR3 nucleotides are TGTGCCTGGAATTCTGGGGCCTACGAGCAGTACTTC.

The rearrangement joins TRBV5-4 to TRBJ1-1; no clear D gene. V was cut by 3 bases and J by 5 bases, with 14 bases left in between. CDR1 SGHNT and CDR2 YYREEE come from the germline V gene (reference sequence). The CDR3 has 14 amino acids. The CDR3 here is CASSSDLLRTEAFF. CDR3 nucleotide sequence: TGTGCCAGCAGCTCAGACCTCCTGAGAACTGAAGCTTTCTTT.

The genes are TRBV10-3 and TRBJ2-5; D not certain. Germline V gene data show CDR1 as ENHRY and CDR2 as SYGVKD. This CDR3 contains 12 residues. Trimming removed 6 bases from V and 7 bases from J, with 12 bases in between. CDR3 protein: CAISLDPGTQYF. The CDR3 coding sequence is TGTGCCATCAGCCTGGATCCTGGGACCCAGTACTTC.

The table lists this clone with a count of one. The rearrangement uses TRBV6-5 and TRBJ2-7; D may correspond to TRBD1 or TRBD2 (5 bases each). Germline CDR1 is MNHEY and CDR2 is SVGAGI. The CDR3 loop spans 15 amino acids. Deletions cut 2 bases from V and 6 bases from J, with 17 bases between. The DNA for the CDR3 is TGTGCCAGCAGTTACAGGACTTCAGGGACGGGCGAGCAGTACTTC. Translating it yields CASSYRTSGTGEQYF.